This is a list of T cell receptor beta chains from one sample in a study of blood T cell repertoires in COVID-19. TCRdb keeps only in-frame clones here, not all; method: immunoSEQ multiplex PCR. The sample gives roughly 180,000 clones, around 85% of which show up once; 5.5% to 8% is in the top ten. The sample consisted of peripheral blood. These receptors originate from an elderly man with COVID-19, enrolled during active disease. The CDR3 runs from the conserved cysteine through the conserved F or W. The D gene is left open where the match is weak. The size of a clone is reported for some rows only, either as once, few or many, or as a class for expanded clones.

D	size	V	J	CDR3	DNA
TRBD1	-	TRBV2	TRBJ1-1	CASRRDRETEAFF	TGTGCCAGCAGGCGGGACAGGGAGACTGAAGCTTTCTTT
-	-	TRBV21-1	TRBJ1-2	CASGGTVHGYTF	TGTGCCAGCGGTGGGACAGTCCATGGCTACACCTTC
TRBD2	once	TRBV9	TRBJ2-1	CASSLGGASGYNEQFF	TGTGCCAGCAGCCTCGGGGGGGCTAGCGGTTACAATGAGCAGTTCTTC
-	once	TRBV3-1/TRBV3-2	TRBJ1-3	CASSQGAGGGNTIYF	TGTGCCAGCAGCCAAGGTGCAGGAGGTGGAAACACCATATATTTT
-	-	TRBV9	TRBJ1-5	CASSAQLDSQPQHF	TGTGCCAGCAGCGCACAACTCGACTCGCAGCCCCAGCATTTT
-	-	TRBV6-5	TRBJ1-1	CASRGTRFVNFF	TGTGCCAGTCGCGGTACCAGATTTGTTAATTTCTTT
TRBD1	-	TRBV7-2	TRBJ2-7	CASSLGPGQTYEQYF	TGTGCCAGCAGCTTAGGTCCGGGACAGACCTACGAGCAGTACTTC
-	-	TRBV7-8	TRBJ1-1	CASSPLGRERTEAFF	TGTGCCAGCAGCCCCCTCGGGAGAGAACGCACTGAAGCTTTCTTT
-	few	TRBV3-1/TRBV3-2	TRBJ2-1	CASSPTESSYNEQFF	TGTGCCAGCAGCCCGACAGAGAGCTCCTACAATGAGCAGTTCTTC
-	once	TRBV5-6	TRBJ1-4	CASSIQGRGANEKLFF	TGTGCCAGCAGCATACAGGGCCGGGGGGCTAATGAAAAACTGTTTTTT
TRBD2	-	TRBV3-1/TRBV3-2	TRBJ2-5	CASSHVTSGGPGTQYF	TGTGCCAGCAGCCACGTGACTAGCGGGGGGCCAGGGACCCAGTACTTC
-	-	TRBV10-1	TRBJ1-5	CASSAGEGQPQHF	TGCGCCAGCAGTGCAGGGGAGGGTCAGCCCCAGCATTTT
-	-	TRBV11-3	TRBJ1-1	CASSFVGITEAFF	TGTGCCAGCAGCTTTGTCGGGATCACTGAAGCTTTCTTT
TRBD2	once	TRBV7-2	TRBJ2-3	CASSLDFAGGHMDTQYF	TGTGCCAGCAGCTTAGATTTTGCGGGGGGGCACATGGATACGCAGTATTTT
TRBD1	few	TRBV18	TRBJ2-6	CASSPWTGVPGANVLTF	TGTGCCAGCTCACCATGGACAGGGGTGCCTGGGGCCAACGTCCTGACTTTC
TRBD1	-	TRBV28	TRBJ1-4	CASRPGDRGEKLFF	TGTGCCAGCAGGCCGGGGGACAGGGGGGAAAAACTGTTTTTT
TRBD2	-	TRBV5-1	TRBJ2-2	CASSSGLAVTLRGELFF	TGCGCCAGCAGCTCGGGACTAGCGGTCACCCTCCGGGGGGAGCTGTTTTTT
-	-	TRBV9	TRBJ2-2	CASSPAGPRNTGELFF	TGTGCCAGCAGCCCGGCAGGGCCGCGAAACACCGGGGAGCTGTTTTTT
TRBD1	-	TRBV5-1	TRBJ1-2	CASSVTPGQGNYGYTF	TGCGCCAGCAGCGTAACCCCGGGACAGGGTAACTATGGCTACACCTTC
TRBD2	-	TRBV5-1	TRBJ2-3	CASSSGLSGGASDTQYF	TGCGCCAGCAGCTCGGGCCTTAGCGGGGGGGCCTCGGATACGCAGTATTTT
-	-	TRBV7-7	TRBJ2-2	CASSSQVNTGELFF	TGTGCCAGCAGCTCACAGGTTAACACCGGGGAGCTGTTTTTT
TRBD2	-	TRBV5-1	TRBJ2-1	CASRATSGGSYNEQFF	TGCGCCAGCAGGGCCACTAGCGGGGGGAGTTACAATGAGCAGTTCTTC
-	-	TRBV24-1	TRBJ2-3	CATSGAGGQSDTQYF	TGTGCCACCAGTGGGGCCGGTGGGCAGTCAGATACGCAGTATTTT
-	-	TRBV7-9	TRBJ2-3	CASSSPVGDTQYF	TGTGCCAGCAGCTCCCCGGTTGGAGATACGCAGTATTTT
TRBD2	-	TRBV28	TRBJ2-3	CASSQRGGGTDTQYF	TGTGCCAGCAGTCAGCGGGGGGGCGGCACAGATACGCAGTATTTT
-	-	TRBV2	TRBJ1-5	CASSEGWGGDQPQHF	TGTGCCAGCAGTGAAGGTTGGGGGGGCGATCAGCCCCAGCATTTT
TRBD1	-	TRBV5-6	TRBJ1-6	CASSLGDRVNSPLHF	TGTGCCAGCAGCTTGGGTGACAGGGTTAATTCACCCCTCCACTTT
TRBD1	-	TRBV2	TRBJ1-2	CASRVDGTDTF	TGTGCCAGCAGAGTGGACGGGACAGACACCTTC
TRBD1	-	TRBV6-2/TRBV6-3	TRBJ1-5	CASSYDRDRGLYSNQPQHF	TGTGCCAGCAGTTACGACCGGGACAGGGGGCTTTATAGCAATCAGCCCCAGCATTTT
-	-	TRBV6-6	TRBJ1-5	CASSSGVTSNQPQHF	TGTGCCAGCAGCTCCGGGGTCACTAGCAATCAGCCCCAGCATTTT
-	once	TRBV19	TRBJ2-5	CASSRGFQETQYF	TGTGCCAGTAGCAGGGGTTTCCAAGAGACCCAGTACTTC